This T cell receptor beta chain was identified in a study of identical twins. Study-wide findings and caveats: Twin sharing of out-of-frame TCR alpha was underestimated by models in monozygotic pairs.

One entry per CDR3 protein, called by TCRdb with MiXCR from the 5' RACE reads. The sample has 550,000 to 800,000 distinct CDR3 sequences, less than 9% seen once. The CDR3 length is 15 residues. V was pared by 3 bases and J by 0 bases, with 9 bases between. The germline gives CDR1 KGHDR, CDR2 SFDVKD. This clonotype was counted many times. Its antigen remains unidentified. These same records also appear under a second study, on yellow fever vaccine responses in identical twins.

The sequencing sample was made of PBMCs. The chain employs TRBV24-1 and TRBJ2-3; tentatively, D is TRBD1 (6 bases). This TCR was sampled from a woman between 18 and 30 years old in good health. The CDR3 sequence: CATSDQDSSTDTQYF. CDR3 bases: TGTGCCACCAGTGATCAGGACAGTAGCACAGATACGCAGTATTTT.